The clone carrying this TCR beta chain has a count of ten or more. With 5 bases removed from V and 3 bases from J, the gap between germline ends came to 10 bases. Germline V gene data show CDR1 as SEHNR and CDR2 as FQNEAQ (reference sequence). The CDR3 has 13 amino acids. The data were obtained in a study of T-cell reconstitution after alpha-beta-depleted transplantation in children. The TCRbeta library was prepared with unique molecular identifiers. One entry per CDR3 protein results from TCRdb running MiXCR on the PCR reads. Altogether about 240,000 distinct CDR3 sequences are present, 12% being singletons, with the ten largest covering roughly 2.6%.

V gene TRBV7-9 combines with J gene TRBJ1-1, with D perhaps matching TRBD1 (5 bases). Specimen: PBMCs from the stem cell graft donor, collected from the stem cell graft. The sequence was obtained from a human donor who donated a stem cell graft to a child with acute lymphoblastic leukemia. CDR3 bases: TGTGCCAGCAGCCCCGACAGCTACACTGAAGCTTTCTTT. Amino acid sequence: CASSPDSYTEAFF.